The next 22 T cell receptor beta chains were all read from a single sample in a study of blood T cell repertoires in COVID-19. Sequencing used immunoSEQ multiplex PCR; TCRdb keeps in-frame clones, though not all of them. In the table there are some 70,000 clones, around 86% of which are singletons. The sequencing input was peripheral blood. These receptors were taken from a man aged 45-65 years with active COVID-19.

The chain employs TRBV5-1 and TRBJ1-1; D unclear. Germline CDR1 is SGHRS and CDR2 is YFSETQ. This CDR3 contains 13 residues. Deletions cut 3 bases from V and 6 bases from J, with 12 bases between. The DNA of the CDR3 is TGCGCCAGCAGCTCCTACGGTAACCCTGAAGCTTTCTTT. Amino acid sequence: CASSSYGNPEAFF.

This rearrangement joins TRBV27 to TRBJ2-1; TRBD2 matches at 10 bases. The CDR3 is 18 amino acids. CDR1 MNHEY and CDR2 SMNVEV come from the germline V gene (reference sequence). Losses at the gene ends were 2 bases for V and 7 bases for J; bases not matched to a gene: 14. CDR3: CASSLIPSLAGAGNEQFF. DNA for the CDR3: TGTGCCAGCAGTTTAATACCCAGCCTAGCGGGGGCGGGGAATGAGCAGTTCTTC.

This clone appeared once. The chain joins TRBV5-1 to TRBJ2-1, with 14 bases that match TRBD2. The CDR3 length is 18 residues. Germline CDR1 and CDR2: SGHRS and YFSETQ. The V and J ends lost 4 bases and 7 bases, in that order; junction bases with no gene match: 13. The DNA of the CDR3 is TGCGCCAGCAGCCAGACGCCGGGACTAGCGGGAGTAATGAATGAGCAGTTCTTC. Amino acid sequence: CASSQTPGLAGVMNEQFF.

The V gene is TRBV30, the J gene TRBJ2-1; TRBD1 agrees at 11 bases. CDR1 is GTSNPN and CDR2 is SVGIG in the germline V gene (reference sequence). The trim removed 4 bases at V and 4 bases at J, leaving 9 bases unmatched. The CDR3 is 16 residues long. CDR3 residues: CAWTPTGTGGYNEQFF. The CDR3 bases are TGTGCCTGGACTCCTACCGGGACAGGGGGTTACAATGAGCAGTTCTTC.

The chain joins TRBV5-1 to TRBJ1-4; maybe TRBD1 (5 bases). The CDR3 loop spans 15 amino acids. Germline V gene data show CDR1 as SGHRS and CDR2 as YFSETQ. Trimming cost V 0 bases and J 2 bases, with 8 bases left between them. As DNA, the CDR3 is TGCGCCAGCAGCTTGGGGAGGGGTACTAATGAAAAACTGTTTTTT. Protein sequence: CASSLGRGTNEKLFF. Full variable domain (outside the CDR3, taken from reference TRBV5-1 and TRBJ1-4): KAGVTQTPRYLIKTRGQQVTLSCSPISGHRSVSWYQQTPGQGLQFLFEYFSETQRNKGNFPGRFSGRQFSNSRSEMNVSTLELGDSALYLCASSLGRGTNEKLFFGSGTQLSVL.

The chain recombines TRBV28 with TRBJ1-2, with TRBD1 matching 8 bases. The J segment lost 6 bases and the V segment lost 4 bases, leaving 10 bases of the junction unmatched. Looked up from germline, CDR1 is MDHEN and CDR2 is SYDVKM. The CDR3 covers 15 residues. CDR3: CASSSAGTGANGYTF. The CDR3 DNA reads as TGTGCCAGCAGTTCCGCCGGGACAGGCGCCAATGGCTACACCTTC.

The chain carries TRBV9 and TRBJ2-7, with D perhaps TRBD2 (5 bases). Per germline, CDR1 SGDLS and CDR2 YYNGEE. With 0 bases removed from V and 7 bases from J, the gap between germline ends came to 11 bases. The CDR3 sequence is 13 residues long. The DNA of the CDR3 is TGTGCCAGCAGCGTAGAATCCGAGGGAGAGCAGTACTTC. Translating it yields CASSVESEGEQYF. Drawing the rest from reference TRBV9 and TRBJ2-7, the complete variable domain is DSGVTQTPKHLITATGQRVTLRCSPRSGDLSVYWYQQSLDQGLQFLIQYYNGEERAKGNILERFSAQQFPDLHSELNLSSLELGDSALYFCASSVESEGEQYFGPGTRLTVT.

This chain links TRBV28 with TRBJ1-5, with D unresolved. Trimming removed 4 bases at V and 9 bases at J, with 16 bases between. CDR3 length: 14 residues. Germline CDR1 and CDR2: MDHEN and SYDVKM. The CDR3 protein is CASSSITGSSPQHF. The CDR3 nucleotides are TGTGCCAGCAGTTCAATCACCGGGTCCTCGCCCCAGCATTTT. The whole variable domain, filled in from reference TRBV28 and TRBJ1-5, reads DVKVTQSSRYLVKRTGEKVFLECVQDMDHENMFWYRQDPGLGLRLIYFSYDVKMKEKGDIPEGYSVSREKKERFSLILESASTNQTSMYLCASSSITGSSPQHFGDGTRLSIL.

V is TRBV28 and J is TRBJ2-7; 9 bases match TRBD2. Germline lookup yields CDR1 MDHEN and CDR2 SYDVKM. V trimming: 3 bases; J trimming: 8 bases; junction bases outside the gene matches: 11. CDR3 length: 15 residues. CDR3 region: CASSFGGLARQQQYF. CDR3 nucleotide sequence: TGTGCCAGCAGTTTTGGCGGACTAGCGAGGCAGCAGCAGTACTTC.

This clone has a handful of counts. The V call is TRBV19, the J call TRBJ2-2, with TRBD1 identical over 9 bases. V lost 4 bases to trimming and J lost 3 bases; unmatched junction nucleotides: 3. CDR1 and CDR2 (germline): LNHDA, SQIVND (reference sequence). The CDR3 has 15 amino acids. The CDR3 here is CASSNRQGDTGELFF. The CDR3 DNA sequence: TGTGCCAGTAGTAATCGACAGGGGGACACCGGGGAGCTGTTTTTT. Together with reference TRBV19 and TRBJ2-2, the CDR3 gives the full variable domain: DGGITQSPKYLFRKEGQNVTLSCEQNLNHDAMYWYRQDPGQGLRLIYYSQIVNDFQKGDIAEGYSVSREKKESFPLTVTSAQKNPTAFYLCASSNRQGDTGELFFGEGSRLTVL.

This clone was observed once. The chain carries TRBV7-9 and TRBJ2-7, with TRBD2 identical over 11 bases. With 5 bases clipped from V and 2 bases from J, the junction kept 17 bases outside the gene matches. The CDR3 length is 19 residues. Germline-derived CDR1 and CDR2 are SEHNR and FQNEAQ (reference sequence). The CDR3 spells CASSPAALAGVGVAYEQYF. The CDR3 DNA sequence: TGTGCCAGCAGCCCAGCCGCACTAGCGGGAGTGGGGGTCGCCTACGAGCAGTACTTC.

The chain couples TRBV7-9 to TRBJ1-2, with D tentatively TRBD1 (5 bases). V was trimmed by 3 bases and J by 8 bases, leaving 10 bases between them. This CDR3 spans 12 amino acids. Germline lookup yields CDR1 SEHNR and CDR2 FQNEAQ (reference sequence). As DNA, the CDR3 is TGTGCCAGCAGCTTCCCGGGGGACGGCTACACCTTC. As protein: CASSFPGDGYTF. The entire variable domain, with the rest obtained from reference TRBV7-9 and TRBJ1-2, is as follows: DTGVSQNPRHKITKRGQNVTFRCDPISEHNRLYWYRQTLGQGPEFLTYFQNEAQLEKSRLLSDRFSAERPKGSFSTLEIQRTEQGDSAMYLCASSFPGDGYTFGSGTRLTVV.

This clone is a singleton in its sample. This chain uses TRBV19 with TRBJ2-1; D might be TRBD1 (6 bases). Trimming removed 3 bases at V and 9 bases at J, with 18 bases between. This CDR3 has 15 amino acids. Germline-derived CDR1 and CDR2 are LNHDA and SQIVND (reference sequence). The CDR3 nucleotides are TGTGCCAGTAGTATTCTACAGGGCAGGGTCGGTGAGCAGTTCTTC. It translates to CASSILQGRVGEQFF.

The rearrangement links TRBV21-1 to TRBJ1-2; the D call in the table, TRBD1, was not verified against the DNA. TRBV21-1 is a known pseudogene. This CDR3 has 14 residues. CDR3 in DNA: TGTGCCAGCAACACGGGACAATTTAACTATGGCTACACCTTC. Translated: CASNTGQFNYGYTF.

The rearrangement links TRBV20-1 to TRBJ1-1; D perhaps matches TRBD1 (5 bases). Germline V gene sequence: CDR1 DFQATT, CDR2 SNEGSKA (reference sequence). The CDR3 has 11 amino acids. Trimming removed 5 bases at V and 5 bases at J, with 9 bases between. The chain's CDR3 is CSAGRDTEAFF. CDR3 sequence (DNA): TGCAGTGCTGGCAGGGATACTGAAGCTTTCTTT.

The chain is built from TRBV29-1 and TRBJ2-1; 7 bases agree with TRBD2. The germline gives CDR1 SQVTM, CDR2 ANQGSEA. V lost 5 bases and J lost 12; bases outside the gene matches: 7. This CDR3 comprises 11 residues. In DNA, the CDR3 is TGCAGCGTTCCTTGGGAGGGAAGGCAGTTCTTC. Its protein is CSVPWEGRQFF.

The chain uses TRBV5-6 and TRBJ2-7; D perhaps matches TRBD2 (5 bases). This CDR3 spans 14 amino acids. V shed 1 base and J shed 2 bases, with 10 bases lying between them. CDR1 and CDR2 from the germline V gene are SGHDT and YYEEEE. The DNA for the CDR3 is TGTGCCAGCAGCTTGCTAGCAACTACCTACGAGCAGTACTTC. Amino acids: CASSLLATTYEQYF.

This clone is a singleton in its sample. This chain links TRBV6-6 with TRBJ1-5, with D tentatively TRBD1 (5 bases). V shed 10 bases and J shed 3 bases, with 10 bases lying between them. Germline CDR1 and CDR2: MNHNY and SVGAGI (reference sequence). There are 12 residues in the CDR3. In DNA, the CDR3 is TGTGCCACAAGGGGCCCCAATCAGCCCCAGCATTTT. It translates to CATRGPNQPQHF.

The CDR3 DNA sequence: TGTGCCAGCTCACCGACAGGGCCTGGGAACGAGCAGTACTTC. As protein: CASSPTGPGNEQYF. V is TRBV18 and J is TRBJ2-7; 7 nucleotides line up with TRBD1. Losses at the gene ends were 3 bases for V and 5 bases for J; bases not matched to a gene: 7. Germline V gene data show CDR1 as KGHSH and CDR2 as LQKENI. The CDR3 loop spans 14 amino acids.

This clone was counted between two and nine times. The chain couples TRBV7-9 to TRBJ2-3; TRBD2 is a possible D gene (6 bases). From germline, CDR1 is SEHNR and CDR2 FQNEAQ (reference sequence). CDR3 length: 14 amino acids. Trimming shortened V by 5 bases and J by 6 bases, and 15 bases separated the two germline ends. CDR3: CASSPVGGKDTQYF. The CDR3 DNA reads TGTGCCAGCAGCCCCGTCGGGGGTAAGGATACGCAGTATTTT.

In DNA form, the CDR3 reads TGTGCCTGGAGTGTCTCACAGAACACTGAAGCTTTCTTT. It specifies CAWSVSQNTEAFF. This sequence joins TRBV30 and TRBJ1-1; no firm D call. This CDR3 has 13 residues. CDR1 GTSNPN and CDR2 SVGIG come from the germline V gene (reference sequence). The ends were cut back, 0 bases at V and 1 base at J, with 6 bases in the middle.

The rearrangement uses TRBV5-1 and TRBJ2-3; 12 nucleotides agree with TRBD1. CDR3 length equals 15 residues. V was clipped by 4 bases and J by 5 bases; unmatched bases: 5. Germline values: CDR1 SGHRS, CDR2 YFSETQ. CDR3 in DNA: TGCGCCAGCAGCAGGGGACAGGGGGCCGGAGATACGCAGTATTTT. Protein sequence: CASSRGQGAGDTQYF.